These 8 T cell receptor beta chains were all obtained from the same sample, sequenced in a study of beta chain features in type 1 diabetes. Expressed TCRB transcripts were sequenced after all isolated RNA was converted to cDNA. TCRdb keeps only in-frame clones here, not all; method: immunoSEQ multiplex PCR. The sample consists of about 15,000 clones, around two fifths of them appearing once. The sample consisted of stem cell memory CD4+ T cells from blood. The receptor set was obtained from a woman between 40 and 55 years old in good health.

CDR3 protein: CASTWEEQYF. The CDR3 nucleotides are TGTGCCAGCACGTGGGAGGAGCAGTACTTC. The chain couples TRBV2 to TRBJ2-7; maybe TRBD2 (5 bases). The CDR3 has 10 amino acids. Trimming took 7 bases from V and 7 from J, leaving 8 bases between them. CDR1 is SNHLY and CDR2 is FYNNEI in the germline V gene.

The V gene is TRBV7-9, the J gene TRBJ2-7; D is ambiguous. Looked up from germline, CDR1 is SEHNR and CDR2 is FQNEAQ (reference sequence). With 5 bases removed from V and 9 bases from J, the gap between germline ends came to 14 bases. There are 12 residues in the CDR3. CDR3 sequence reads: CASSLQALRQYF. The CDR3 bases are TGTGCCAGCAGCCTTCAGGCCTTGCGGCAGTACTTC.

Only a few counts were recorded for this clone. The rearrangement joins TRBV7-8 to TRBJ2-7, with 8 positions matching TRBD1. Unmatched junction bases numbered 4, after V lost 5 bases and J lost 1 base. Germline CDR1 and CDR2: SGHVS and FQNEAQ. This CDR3 is built from 14 residues. CDR3 sequence reads: CASSQGTGSYEQYF. The CDR3 DNA reads as TGTGCCAGCAGCCAAGGGACAGGTTCCTACGAGCAGTACTTC. The full variable domain, rest sourced from reference TRBV7-8 and TRBJ2-7, is GAGVSQSPRYKVAKRGQDVALRCDPISGHVSLFWYQQALGQGPEFLTYFQNEAQLDKSGLPSDRFFAERPEGSVSTLKIQRTQQEDSAVYLCASSQGTGSYEQYFGPGTRLTVT.

The rearrangement links TRBV29-1 to TRBJ1-4; 8 bases fit TRBD1. The V gene's germline CDR1 is SQVTM and CDR2 ANQGSEA. CDR3 length: 15 residues. V trimming: 5 bases; J trimming: 7 bases; junction bases outside the gene matches: 12. The CDR3 here is CSVTDRGVSVEKLFF. The CDR3 DNA reads TGCAGCGTTACCGACAGGGGAGTTTCGGTTGAAAAACTGTTTTTT.

The table lists this clone with a few counts. The chain joins TRBV5-1 to TRBJ2-3; TRBD2 is a possible D gene (5 bases). The CDR3 length is 14 residues. V lost 2 bases and J lost 6, with 13 bases in between. Per the germline V gene, CDR1 is SGHRS and CDR2 is YFSETQ. The CDR3 loop is CASSFMEEADTQYF. The CDR3 bases are TGCGCCAGCAGCTTTATGGAGGAGGCGGATACGCAGTATTTT.

V and J are TRBV2 and TRBJ2-5; a weak D match, TRBD2 (5 bases). The DNA matches TRBJ2-7 better at its end, which makes the J call doubtful. There are 12 residues in the CDR3. The germline CDR1 and CDR2 sequences are SNHLY and FYNNEI. CDR3 loop: CASLGLSYEQYF. DNA of the CDR3: TGTGCCAGCCTCGGACTTTCCTACGAGCAGTACTTC.

This clone appeared a few times. The chain couples TRBV10-3 to TRBJ2-6; D is undetermined. CDR1 and CDR2 (germline): ENHRY, SYGVKD. Trimming left V 7 bases short and J 3 bases short, with 10 bases between. The CDR3 length is 14 residues. The CDR3 protein is CAINPSGGANVLTF. The CDR3 DNA follows: TGTGCCATCAACCCGTCCGGTGGGGCCAACGTCCTGACTTTC.

This chain connects TRBV11-2 to TRBJ2-3, with D uncertain. Between the trimmed V and J ends, which lost 5 bases and 0 bases, there was a span of 9 bases. The CDR3 is made up of 14 amino acids. Germline CDR1 SGHAT, CDR2 FQNNGV. This CDR3 reads CASSPRLSTDTQYF. CDR3 nucleotides: TGTGCCAGCAGCCCCCGACTCAGCACAGATACGCAGTATTTT.